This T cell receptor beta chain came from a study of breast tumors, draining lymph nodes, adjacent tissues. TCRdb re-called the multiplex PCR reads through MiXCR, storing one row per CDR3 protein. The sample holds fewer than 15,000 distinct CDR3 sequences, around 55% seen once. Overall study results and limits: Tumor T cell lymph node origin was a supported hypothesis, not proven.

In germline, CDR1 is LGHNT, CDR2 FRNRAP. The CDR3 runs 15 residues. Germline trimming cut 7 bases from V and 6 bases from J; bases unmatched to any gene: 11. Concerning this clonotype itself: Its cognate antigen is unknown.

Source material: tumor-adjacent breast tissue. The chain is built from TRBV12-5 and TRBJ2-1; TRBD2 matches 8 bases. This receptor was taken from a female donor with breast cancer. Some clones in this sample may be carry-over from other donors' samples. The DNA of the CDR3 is TGTGCTAGTGCCAACGACGGGAGGGCCTCCAATGAGCAGTTCTTC. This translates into CASANDGRASNEQFF.